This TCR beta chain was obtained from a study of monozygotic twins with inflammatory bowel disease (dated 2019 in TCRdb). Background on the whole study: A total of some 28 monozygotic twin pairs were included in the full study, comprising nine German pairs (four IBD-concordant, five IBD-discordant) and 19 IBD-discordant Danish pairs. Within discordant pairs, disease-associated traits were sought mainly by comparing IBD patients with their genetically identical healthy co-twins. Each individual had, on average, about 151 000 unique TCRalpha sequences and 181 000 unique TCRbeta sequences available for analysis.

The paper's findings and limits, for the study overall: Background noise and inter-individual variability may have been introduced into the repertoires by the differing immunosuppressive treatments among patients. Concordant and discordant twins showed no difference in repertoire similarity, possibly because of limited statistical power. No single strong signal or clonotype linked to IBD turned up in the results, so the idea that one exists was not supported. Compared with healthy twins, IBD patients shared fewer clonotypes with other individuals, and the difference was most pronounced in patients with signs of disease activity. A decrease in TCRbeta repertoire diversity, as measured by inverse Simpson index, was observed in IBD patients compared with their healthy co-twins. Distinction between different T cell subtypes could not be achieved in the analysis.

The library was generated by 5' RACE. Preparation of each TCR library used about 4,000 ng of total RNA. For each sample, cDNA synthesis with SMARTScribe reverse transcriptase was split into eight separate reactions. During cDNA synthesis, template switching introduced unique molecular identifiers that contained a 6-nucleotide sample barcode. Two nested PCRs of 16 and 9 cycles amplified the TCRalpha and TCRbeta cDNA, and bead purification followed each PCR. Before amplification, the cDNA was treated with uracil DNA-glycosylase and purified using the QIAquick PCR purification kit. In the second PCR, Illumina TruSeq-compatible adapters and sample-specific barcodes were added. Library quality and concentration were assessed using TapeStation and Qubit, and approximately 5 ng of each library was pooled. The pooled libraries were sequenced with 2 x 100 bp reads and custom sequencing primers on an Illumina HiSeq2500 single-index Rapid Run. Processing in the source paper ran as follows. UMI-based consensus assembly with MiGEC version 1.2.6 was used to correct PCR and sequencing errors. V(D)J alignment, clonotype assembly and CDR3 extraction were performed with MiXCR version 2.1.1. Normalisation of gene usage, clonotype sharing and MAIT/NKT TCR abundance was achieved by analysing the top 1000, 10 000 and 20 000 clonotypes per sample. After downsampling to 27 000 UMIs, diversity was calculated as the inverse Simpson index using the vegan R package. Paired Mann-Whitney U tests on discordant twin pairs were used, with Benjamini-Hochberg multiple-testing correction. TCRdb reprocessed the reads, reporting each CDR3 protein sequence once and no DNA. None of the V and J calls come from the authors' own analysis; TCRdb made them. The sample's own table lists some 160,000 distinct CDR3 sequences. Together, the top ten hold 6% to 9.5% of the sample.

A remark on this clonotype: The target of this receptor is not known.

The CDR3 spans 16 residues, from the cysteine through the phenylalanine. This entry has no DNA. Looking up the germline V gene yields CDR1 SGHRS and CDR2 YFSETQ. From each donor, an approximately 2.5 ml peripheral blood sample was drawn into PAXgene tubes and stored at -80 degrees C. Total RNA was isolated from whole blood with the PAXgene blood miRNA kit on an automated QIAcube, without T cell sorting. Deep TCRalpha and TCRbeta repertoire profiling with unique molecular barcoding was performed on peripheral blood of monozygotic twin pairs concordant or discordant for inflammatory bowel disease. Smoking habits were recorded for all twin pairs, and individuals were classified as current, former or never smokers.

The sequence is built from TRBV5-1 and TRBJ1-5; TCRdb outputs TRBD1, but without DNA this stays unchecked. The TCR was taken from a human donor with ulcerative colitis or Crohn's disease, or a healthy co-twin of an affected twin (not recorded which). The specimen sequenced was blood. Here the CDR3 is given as CASSPGTGGGNQPQHF. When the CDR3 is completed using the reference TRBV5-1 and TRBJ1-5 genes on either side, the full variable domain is KAGVTQTPRYLIKTRGQQVTLSCSPISGHRSVSWYQQTPGQGLQFLFEYFSETQRNKGNFPGRFSGRQFSNSRSEMNVSTLELGDSALYLCASSPGTGGGNQPQHFGDGTRLSIL.